This T cell receptor beta chain was documented in a study of blood T cell repertoires in COVID-19. The overall study: Sites across the United States, Italy and Spain contributed samples from acute and convalescent COVID-19.

Methods used by the authors: Cell counts per sample came from amplifying reference gene primers. The data were produced by immunoSEQ multiplex PCR, yet TCRdb's version contains in-frame clones alone and is incomplete. Clone size and V and J calls were adopted from that table, with D and trimming inferred from the DNA. The table shows 95,000 to 100,000 clones, with around four fifths occurring only once. The CDR3 covers 15 residues. CDR1 and CDR2 (germline): GTSNPN, SVGIG (reference sequence). The trim removed 2 bases at V and 7 bases at J, leaving 9 bases unmatched. This TCR came from a man in his 70s with acute or convalescent COVID-19. Sequencing used peripheral blood. V and J are TRBV30 and TRBJ1-5; 9 bases agree with TRBD1. CDR3 loop: CAWSPRDRAGQPQHF. DNA of the CDR3: TGTGCCTGGAGTCCCCGGGACAGGGCGGGCCAGCCCCAGCATTTT.